These 10 T cell receptor beta chains were sequenced from one sample in a study of CD4 T cells in relation to SARS-CoV-2 and coronaviruses. Antigens for these TCRs are unknown. The method was immunoSEQ multiplex PCR; TCRdb's version includes in-frame clones alone and lacks a portion of them. The sample records 35,000 or so clones, 77% being singletons. Sequencing was carried out using memory CD4+ T cells from PBMCs, cultured in vitro. The origin of the receptors is an adult with COVID-19.

This clone has only one observation. V usage is TRBV2 and J usage is TRBJ2-7, with D unresolved. Trimming left V 3 bases short and J 3 bases short, with 6 bases between. The CDR3 contains 12 residues. Germline-derived CDR1 and CDR2 are SNHLY and FYNNEI. The DNA for the CDR3 is TGTGCCAGCAGTGACCACAGCTACGAGCAGTACTTC. Amino acids: CASSDHSYEQYF. Variable domain in full (rest from reference TRBV2 and TRBJ2-7): EPEVTQTPSHQVTQMGQEVILRCVPISNHLYFYWYRQILGQKVEFLVSFYNNEISEKSEIFDDQFSVERPDGSNFTLKIRSTKLEDSAMYFCASSDHSYEQYFGPGTRLTVT.

In its sample, this clone was seen a few times. This chain joins TRBV7-8 and TRBJ1-1, with D maybe TRBD1 (6 bases). The CDR3 covers 15 residues. V gave up 5 bases and J gave up 2 bases, with 15 bases separating them. Germline V CDR1 and CDR2: SGHVS, FQNEAQ. CDR3 sequence: CASSPSQGRNTEAFF. The CDR3 DNA follows: TGTGCCAGCAGCCCGTCACAGGGACGAAACACTGAAGCTTTCTTT.

As for this clone: This sample includes further DNA sequences coding for the same CDR3. V is TRBV5-1 and J is TRBJ2-7; 8 bases match TRBD2. The germline gives CDR1 SGHRS, CDR2 YFSETQ. The CDR3 consists of 15 residues. With 1 base clipped from V and 0 bases from J, the junction kept 3 bases outside the gene matches. The CDR3: CASSLTGTSSYEQYF. CDR3 DNA: TGCGCCAGCAGCTTGACCGGGACTAGCTCCTACGAGCAGTACTTC.

The rearrangement uses TRBV2 and TRBJ1-1; D not resolved. The V gene lost 7 bases and the J gene lost 0 bases, with 6 bases spanning the gap. Germline loops: CDR1 SNHLY, CDR2 FYNNEI. This CDR3 comprises 12 residues. CDR3 residues: CASNRMNTEAFF. DNA of the CDR3: TGTGCCAGCAATCGAATGAACACTGAAGCTTTCTTT.

This chain connects TRBV4-3 to TRBJ2-3; tentatively, D is TRBD2 (7 bases). The CDR3 totals 15 residues. V was shortened by 6 bases and J by 4 bases, with 17 bases between the two germline ends. The V gene's germline CDR1 is LGHNA and CDR2 YSLEER. CDR3 DNA: TGCGCCAGCAGTCTATTAGGGGGGGAGCCAGATACGCAGTATTTT. This gives the protein CASSLLGGEPDTQYF.

The chain links TRBV7-2 to TRBJ2-2; 8 bases agree with TRBD2. V shed 5 bases, J shed 5 bases, and the junction held 7 bases outside the gene matches. CDR3 length: 15 amino acids. The germline CDR1 and CDR2 sequences are SGHTA and FQGNSA. The CDR3 region is CASSHSGRGTGELFF. In nucleotides, the CDR3 is TGTGCCAGCAGCCACAGCGGGAGAGGGACCGGGGAGCTGTTTTTT.

The J gene is TRBJ2-7, the V gene TRBV7-9; no definite D call. V was trimmed by 3 bases and J by 4 bases, leaving 10 bases between them. This CDR3 region has 13 residues. The germline V gene encodes CDR1 SEHNR and CDR2 FQNEAQ (reference sequence). This chain's CDR3 is CASSFGFPYEQYF. CDR3 DNA sequence: TGTGCCAGCAGCTTTGGGTTTCCTTACGAGCAGTACTTC.

The rearrangement links TRBV4-1 to TRBJ2-3; tentatively, D is TRBD2 (6 bases). The CDR3 contains 14 residues. CDR1 and CDR2 (germline): MGHRA, YSYEKL. Between the trimmed V and J ends, which lost 4 bases and 2 bases, there was a span of 10 bases. The CDR3 here is CASSRSGYTDTQYF. CDR3 bases: TGCGCCAGCAGCCGTAGCGGTTACACAGATACGCAGTATTTT.

This chain links TRBV7-3 with TRBJ2-7; possibly TRBD1 or TRBD2 for D (5 bases each). Trimming removed 3 bases at V and 7 bases at J, with 22 bases between. The CDR3 totals 16 residues. CDR1 SGHTA and CDR2 FQGTGA come from the germline V gene. The CDR3 spells CASSLTGTRGLREQYF. In DNA form, the CDR3 reads TGTGCCAGCAGCTTGACCGGGACCCGGGGTTTGCGTGAGCAGTACTTC.

This clone was observed once. This chain links TRBV20-1 with TRBJ2-1; a weak D match, TRBD2 (6 bases). V was shortened by 7 bases and J by 7 bases, with 11 bases between the two germline ends. Germline CDR1 is DFQATT and CDR2 is SNEGSKA (reference sequence). There are 11 residues in the CDR3. CDR3 in amino acids: CSGASVNEQFF. The CDR3 bases are TGCAGTGGGGCTAGCGTAAATGAGCAGTTCTTC.